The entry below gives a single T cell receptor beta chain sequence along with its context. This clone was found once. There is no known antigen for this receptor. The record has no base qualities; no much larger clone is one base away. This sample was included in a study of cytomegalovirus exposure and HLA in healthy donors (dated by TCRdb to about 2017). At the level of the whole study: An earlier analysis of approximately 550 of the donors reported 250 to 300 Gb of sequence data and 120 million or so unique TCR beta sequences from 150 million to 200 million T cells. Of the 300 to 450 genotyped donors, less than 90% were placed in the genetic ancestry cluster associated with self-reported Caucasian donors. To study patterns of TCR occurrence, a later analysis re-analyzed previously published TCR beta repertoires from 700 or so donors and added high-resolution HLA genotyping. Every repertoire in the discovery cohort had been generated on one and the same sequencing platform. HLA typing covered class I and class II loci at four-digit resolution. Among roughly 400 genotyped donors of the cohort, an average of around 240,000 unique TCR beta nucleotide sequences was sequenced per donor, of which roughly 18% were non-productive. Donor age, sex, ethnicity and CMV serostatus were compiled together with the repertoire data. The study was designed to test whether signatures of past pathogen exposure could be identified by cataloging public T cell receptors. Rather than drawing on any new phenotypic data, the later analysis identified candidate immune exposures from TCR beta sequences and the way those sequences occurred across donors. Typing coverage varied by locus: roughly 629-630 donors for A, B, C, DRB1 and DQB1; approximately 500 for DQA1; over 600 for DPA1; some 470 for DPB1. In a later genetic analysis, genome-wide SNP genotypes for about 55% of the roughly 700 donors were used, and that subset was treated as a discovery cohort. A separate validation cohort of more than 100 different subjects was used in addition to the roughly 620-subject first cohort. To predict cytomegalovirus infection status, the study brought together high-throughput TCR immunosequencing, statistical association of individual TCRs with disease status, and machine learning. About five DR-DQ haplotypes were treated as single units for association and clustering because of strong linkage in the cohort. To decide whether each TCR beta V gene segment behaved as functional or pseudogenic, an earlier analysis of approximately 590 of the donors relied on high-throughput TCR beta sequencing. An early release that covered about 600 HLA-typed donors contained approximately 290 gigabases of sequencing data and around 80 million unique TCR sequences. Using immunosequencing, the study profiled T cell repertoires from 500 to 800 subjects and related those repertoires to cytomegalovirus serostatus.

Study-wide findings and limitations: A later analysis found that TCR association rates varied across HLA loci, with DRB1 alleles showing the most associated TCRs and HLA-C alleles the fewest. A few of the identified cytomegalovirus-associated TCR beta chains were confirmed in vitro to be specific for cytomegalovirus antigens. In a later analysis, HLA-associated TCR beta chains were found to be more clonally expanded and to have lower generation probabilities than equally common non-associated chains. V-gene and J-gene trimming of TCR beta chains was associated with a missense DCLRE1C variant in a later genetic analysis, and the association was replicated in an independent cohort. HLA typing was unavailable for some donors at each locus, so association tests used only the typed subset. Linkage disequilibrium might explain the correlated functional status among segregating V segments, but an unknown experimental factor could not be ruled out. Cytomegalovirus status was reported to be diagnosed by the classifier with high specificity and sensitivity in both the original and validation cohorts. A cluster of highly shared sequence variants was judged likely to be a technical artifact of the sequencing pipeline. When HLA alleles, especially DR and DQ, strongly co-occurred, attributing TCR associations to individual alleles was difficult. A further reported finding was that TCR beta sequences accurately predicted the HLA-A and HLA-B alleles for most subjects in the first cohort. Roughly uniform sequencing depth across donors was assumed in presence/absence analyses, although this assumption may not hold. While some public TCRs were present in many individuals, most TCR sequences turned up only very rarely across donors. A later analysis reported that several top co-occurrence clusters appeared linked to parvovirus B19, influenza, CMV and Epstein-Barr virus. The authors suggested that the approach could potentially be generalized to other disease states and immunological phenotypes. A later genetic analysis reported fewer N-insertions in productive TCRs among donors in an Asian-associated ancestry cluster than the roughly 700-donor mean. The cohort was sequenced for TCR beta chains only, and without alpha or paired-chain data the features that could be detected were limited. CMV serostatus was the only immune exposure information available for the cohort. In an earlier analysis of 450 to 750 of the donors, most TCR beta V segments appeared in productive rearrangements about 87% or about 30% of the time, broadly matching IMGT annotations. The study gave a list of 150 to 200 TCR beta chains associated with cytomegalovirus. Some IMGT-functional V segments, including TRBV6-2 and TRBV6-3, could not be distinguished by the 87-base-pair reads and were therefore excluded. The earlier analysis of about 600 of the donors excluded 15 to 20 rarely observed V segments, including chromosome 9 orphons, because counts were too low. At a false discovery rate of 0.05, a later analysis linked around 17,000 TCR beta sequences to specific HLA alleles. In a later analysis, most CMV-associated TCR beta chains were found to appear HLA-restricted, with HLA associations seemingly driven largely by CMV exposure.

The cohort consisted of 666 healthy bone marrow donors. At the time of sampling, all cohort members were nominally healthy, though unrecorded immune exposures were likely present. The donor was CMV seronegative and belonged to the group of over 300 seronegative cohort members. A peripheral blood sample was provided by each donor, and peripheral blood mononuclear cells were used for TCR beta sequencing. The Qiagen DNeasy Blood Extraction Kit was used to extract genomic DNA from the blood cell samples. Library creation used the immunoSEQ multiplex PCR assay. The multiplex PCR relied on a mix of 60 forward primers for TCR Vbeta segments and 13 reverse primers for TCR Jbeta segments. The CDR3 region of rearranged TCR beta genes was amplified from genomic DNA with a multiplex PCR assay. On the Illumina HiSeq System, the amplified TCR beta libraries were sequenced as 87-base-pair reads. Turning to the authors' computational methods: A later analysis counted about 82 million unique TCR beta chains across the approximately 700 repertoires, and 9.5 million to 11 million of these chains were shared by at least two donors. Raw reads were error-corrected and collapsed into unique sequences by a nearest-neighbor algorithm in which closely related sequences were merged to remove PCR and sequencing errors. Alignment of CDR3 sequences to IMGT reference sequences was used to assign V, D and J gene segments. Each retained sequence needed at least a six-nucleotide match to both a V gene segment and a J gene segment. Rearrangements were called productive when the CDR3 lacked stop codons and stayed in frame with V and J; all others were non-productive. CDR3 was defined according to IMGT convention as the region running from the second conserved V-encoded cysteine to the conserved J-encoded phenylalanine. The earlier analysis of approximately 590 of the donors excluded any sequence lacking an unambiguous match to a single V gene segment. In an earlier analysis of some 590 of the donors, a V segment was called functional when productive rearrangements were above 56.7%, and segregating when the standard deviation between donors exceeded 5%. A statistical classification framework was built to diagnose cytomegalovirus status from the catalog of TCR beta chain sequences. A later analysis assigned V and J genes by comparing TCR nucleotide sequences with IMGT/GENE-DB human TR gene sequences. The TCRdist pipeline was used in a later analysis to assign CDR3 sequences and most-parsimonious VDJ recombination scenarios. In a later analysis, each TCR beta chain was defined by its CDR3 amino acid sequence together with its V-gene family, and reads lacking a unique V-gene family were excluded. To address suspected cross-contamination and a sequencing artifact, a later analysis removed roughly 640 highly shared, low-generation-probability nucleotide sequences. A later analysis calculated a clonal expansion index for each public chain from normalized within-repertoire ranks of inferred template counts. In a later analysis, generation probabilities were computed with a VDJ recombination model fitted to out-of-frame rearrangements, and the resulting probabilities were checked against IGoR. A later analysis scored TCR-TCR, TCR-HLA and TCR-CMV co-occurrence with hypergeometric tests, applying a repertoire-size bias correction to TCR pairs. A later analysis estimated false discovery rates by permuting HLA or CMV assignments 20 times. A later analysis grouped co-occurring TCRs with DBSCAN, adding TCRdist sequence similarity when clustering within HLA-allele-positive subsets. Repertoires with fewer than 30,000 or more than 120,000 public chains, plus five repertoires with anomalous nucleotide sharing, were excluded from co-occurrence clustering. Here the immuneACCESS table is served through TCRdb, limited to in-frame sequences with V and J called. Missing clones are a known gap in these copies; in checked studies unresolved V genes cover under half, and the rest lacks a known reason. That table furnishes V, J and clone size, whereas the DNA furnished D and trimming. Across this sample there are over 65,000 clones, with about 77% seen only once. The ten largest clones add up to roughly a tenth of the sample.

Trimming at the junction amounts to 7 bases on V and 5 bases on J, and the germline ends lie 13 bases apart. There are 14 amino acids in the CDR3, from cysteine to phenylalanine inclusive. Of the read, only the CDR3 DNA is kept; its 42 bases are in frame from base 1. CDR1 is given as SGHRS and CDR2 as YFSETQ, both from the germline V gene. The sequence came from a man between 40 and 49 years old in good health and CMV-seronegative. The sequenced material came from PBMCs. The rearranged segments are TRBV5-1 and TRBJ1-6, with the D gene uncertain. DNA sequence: TGCGCCAGCGCCCAAAGGGAGGATAATTCACCCCTCCACTTT. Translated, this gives CASAQREDNSPLHF.